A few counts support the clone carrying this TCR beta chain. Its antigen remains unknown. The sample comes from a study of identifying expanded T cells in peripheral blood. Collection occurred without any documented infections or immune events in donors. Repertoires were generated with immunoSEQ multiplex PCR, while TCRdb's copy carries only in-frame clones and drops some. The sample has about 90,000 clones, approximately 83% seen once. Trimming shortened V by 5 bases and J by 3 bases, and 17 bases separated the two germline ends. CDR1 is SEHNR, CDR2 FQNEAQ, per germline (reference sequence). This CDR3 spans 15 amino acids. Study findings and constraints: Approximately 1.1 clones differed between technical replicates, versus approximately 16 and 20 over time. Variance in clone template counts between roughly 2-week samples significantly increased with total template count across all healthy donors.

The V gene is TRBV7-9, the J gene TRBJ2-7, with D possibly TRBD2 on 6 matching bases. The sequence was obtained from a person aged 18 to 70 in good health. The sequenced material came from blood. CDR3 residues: CASSRFVAALYEQYF. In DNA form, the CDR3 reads TGTGCCAGCAGCCGCTTCGTAGCGGCACTCTACGAGCAGTACTTC.